The 14 T cell receptor beta chains presented below share a single source sample, sequenced in a study of regulatory T cells in long-lasting Graves disease. Arm-PCR of CDR3 regions and iRepertoire HTBI primers were the basis on which TCR beta libraries were built. TCRdb redid the calling of the multiplex PCR reads with MiXCR, one entry per CDR3 protein. This table has roughly 410,000 distinct CDR3 sequences, approximately 16% appearing once. Time point given: newly diagnosed GD, antithyroid drugs for less than 3 months. The authors made the TCR library using RNA they extracted from PBMCs. These data are also associated with another study on T cells in Graves' hyperthyroidism and ophthalmopathy.

The sample here was peripheral blood mononuclear cells (PBMCs), taken at new diagnosis, from a patient treated with antithyroid drugs. These receptors originate from a middle-aged woman with Graves disease.

The V call is TRBV20-1, the J call TRBJ1-3, with D hard to call. Trimming cost V 4 bases and J 3 bases, with 7 bases left between them. CDR1 DFQATT and CDR2 SNEGSKA come from the germline V gene (reference sequence). The CDR3 sequence is 12 residues long. The DNA of the CDR3 is TGCAGTGCTACGTCCGGTGGAAACACCATATATTTT. It yields the protein CSATSGGNTIYF.

This clonotype was seen repeatedly, ten times or more. CDR3 coding DNA: TGTGCCAGCAGCTTAGGGCCCAGCGGGAGGGCCTACAATGAGCAGTTCTTC. It specifies CASSLGPSGRAYNEQFF. The chain is built from TRBV11-3 and TRBJ2-1; the match to TRBD2 covers 10 bases. The CDR3 has 17 amino acids. Germline CDR1 reads SGHNT; CDR2 reads YENEEA. V shed 1 base and J 2 bases; nucleotides not matched to a gene: 5.

This chain joins TRBV4-3 and TRBJ1-5; tentatively, D is TRBD1 (6 bases). Germline V gives CDR1 LGHNA, CDR2 YSLEER. This CDR3 has 15 residues. The V end was cut by 2 bases, the J end by 6 bases, with 14 bases between. The CDR3 protein is CASSQRVGGTQPQHF. In DNA form, the CDR3 reads TGCGCCAGCAGCCAACGGGTGGGGGGCACTCAGCCCCAGCATTTT.

The chain is built from TRBV6-1 and TRBJ2-3; 7 bases are shared with TRBD2. The junction had 15 bases not matched to a gene; V was cut back by 6 bases and J by 0 bases. The germline gives CDR1 MNHNS, CDR2 SASEGT. The CDR3 has 18 residues. The DNA for the CDR3 is TGTGCCAGCAGCCGAGGGACTGGCGGGAGATTCAGCACAGATACGCAGTATTTT. Translation: CASSRGTGGRFSTDTQYF.

The chain recombines TRBV20-1 with TRBJ2-2, with TRBD2 identical over 7 bases. Germline V gives CDR1 DFQATT, CDR2 SNEGSKA (reference sequence). The CDR3 consists of 15 residues. J lost 2 bases, V lost 3 bases, and 6 bases had no gene match. In nucleotides, the CDR3 is TGCAGTGCTAGTCCTTCGGGAGGAAACACCGGGGAGCTGTTTTTT. Its translation: CSASPSGGNTGELFF.

A note on this clonotype: A far larger clone differs by one base, so this is likely a read error. The CDR3 spells CASSFRVEGNNEQSF. The CDR3 DNA is TGTGCCAGCAGCTTCCGGGTGGAGGGAAACAATGAGCAGTCCTTC. V is TRBV11-3 and J is TRBJ2-5; maybe TRBD2 (6 bases). The CDR3 spans 15 residues. Germline assignment: CDR1 SGHNT and CDR2 YENEEA.

On this clonotype itself: A read error may be the cause here, since a much bigger clone is one base away. The chain uses TRBV30 and TRBJ1-3; tentatively, D is TRBD1 (5 bases). The germline V gene has CDR1 GTSNPN and CDR2 SVGIG (reference sequence). The CDR3 is 12 amino acids. Here the CDR3 DNA reads TGTGTCTGGAAAGGGGTTGGAAACACCATATATTTT. Protein product: CVWKGVGNTIYF.

This clonotype was seen many times. The chain is built from TRBV19 and TRBJ2-5; tentative D call: TRBD2 (5 bases). The CDR3 contains 13 residues. Germline CDR1 is LNHDA and CDR2 is SQIVND (reference sequence). V lost 7 bases and J 3 bases, leaving 12 bases between the germline ends. Written as DNA, the CDR3 is TGTGCCAGTAACATGGGAGCGGAAGAGACCCAGTACTTC. Its protein is CASNMGAEETQYF.

This clonotype was picked up many times. The chain employs TRBV12-3 or TRBV12-4 and TRBJ1-2; D is ambiguous. V shed 3 bases and J shed 3 bases, with 14 bases lying between them. This CDR3 is 15 amino acids long. The CDR3 region is CASSFGPSVYYGYTF. CDR3 DNA sequence: TGTGCCAGCAGTTTTGGACCTTCGGTGTACTATGGCTACACCTTC.

The chain employs TRBV20-1 and TRBJ2-7; 7 bases are a match to TRBD2. With V trimmed by 5 bases and J by 4 bases, 8 bases remained unmatched. From germline, CDR1 is DFQATT and CDR2 SNEGSKA (reference sequence). This CDR3 contains 13 residues. The CDR3 loop is CSAVASGVYEQYF. The CDR3 nucleotides read TGCAGTGCTGTAGCTAGCGGTGTATACGAGCAGTACTTC.

V is TRBV29-1 and J is TRBJ2-2; 7 nucleotides match TRBD1. With 6 bases clipped from V and 0 bases from J, the junction kept 4 bases outside the gene matches. This CDR3 has 14 amino acids. Germline-derived CDR1 and CDR2 are SQVTM and ANQGSEA. The CDR3 DNA reads TGCAGCGTAGCAGGGGGATCGAACACCGGGGAGCTGTTTTTT. Translation gives CSVAGGSNTGELFF.

This clonotype was counted only a few times. The chain links TRBV5-5 to TRBJ2-2; the D gene is possibly TRBD1 (6 bases). The CDR3 is made up of 15 amino acids. The ends were cut back, 0 bases at V and 7 bases at J, with 13 bases in the middle. CDR1 is SGHKS, CDR2 YYEKEE, per germline (reference sequence). The CDR3 sequence is CASSLDMGAGGELFF. CDR3 DNA: TGTGCCAGCAGCTTGGATATGGGGGCCGGCGGGGAGCTGTTTTTT.

This clonotype appeared many times. The chain couples TRBV27 to TRBJ2-5, with D possibly TRBD2 on 6 matching bases. This CDR3 spans 15 amino acids. Germline lookup yields CDR1 MNHEY and CDR2 SMNVEV (reference sequence). V lost 3 bases to trimming and J lost 4 bases, with 15 bases between them. The DNA for the CDR3 is TGTGCCAGCAGTTTCTCGGGAGCCGGGCTAGAGACCCAGTACTTC. Protein sequence: CASSFSGAGLETQYF.

This clonotype was counted at least ten times. The V call is TRBV24-1, the J call TRBJ2-1; 10 nucleotides agree with TRBD2. This CDR3 spans 15 amino acids. V shed 5 bases, J shed 5 bases, and the junction held 5 bases outside the gene matches. Germline V gives CDR1 KGHDR, CDR2 SFDVKD. CDR3 sequence reads: CATSVRTSGNNEQFF. The CDR3 nucleotides are TGTGCCACCAGTGTGAGGACTAGCGGAAACAATGAGCAGTTCTTC.